This T cell receptor beta chain was identified during a study of shared clonotypes between healthy human individuals. The overall study: Donor composition was a couple of women and a few men, aged 18 to 49. Notes on the study in general: Apart from blood, nothing was sampled; tissue repertoires likely differ.

Ten immunoSEQ deep assay plates were used to sequence unsorted PBMC DNA. Produced via immunoSEQ multiplex PCR; TCRdb's table is partial and in-frame only. Of approximately 460,000 clones in the sample, around 77% were seen once. V was shortened by 4 bases and J by 2 bases, with 18 bases between the two germline ends. Germline lookup yields CDR1 SGHAT and CDR2 FQNNGV. The CDR3 spans 16 residues. There are a few counts of this clone. As yet, its antigen is unknown. V usage is TRBV11-2 and J usage is TRBJ2-7; possible D gene TRBD2, 6 bases. The receptor was isolated from a woman aged 40-49 years in good health. Some clones in this sample may be carry-over from other donors' samples. Specimen: PBMCs. The CDR3 DNA sequence: TGTGCCAGCAGCTCGGGGCGACTAGTTGGGGCCTACGAGCAGTACTTC. Translated, it gives CASSSGRLVGAYEQYF.